Listed here are 8 T cell receptor beta chains from one sample, sequenced in a study of siplizumab effects on memory and regulatory T cells. Some clones are missing from TCRdb's copy, which holds only in-frame ones; the method was immunoSEQ multiplex PCR. Among 99,000 or so clones listed, about 92% were seen once. Sequenced sample: CD4+ T cells sorted from blood. The receptors were gathered from a human donor in good health.

This clone was detected a few times. The gene calls are TRBV5-1 and TRBJ1-1, with D unresolved. Per the germline V gene, CDR1 is SGHRS and CDR2 is YFSETQ. The CDR3 runs 13 residues. Trimming stripped 1 base from V and 0 bases from J, with 4 bases between. The CDR3 DNA sequence: TGCGCCAGCAGCTTGAACCTGAACACTGAAGCTTTCTTT. Its translation: CASSLNLNTEAFF.

The J gene is TRBJ2-1, the V gene TRBV7-3; D possibly uses TRBD1 or TRBD2 (5 bases each). The CDR3 contains 16 residues. Germline lookup yields CDR1 SGHTA and CDR2 FQGTGA. Trimming cost V 1 base and J 7 bases, with 17 bases left between them. This CDR3 reads CASSLRSGRGGNEQFF. CDR3 DNA: TGTGCCAGCAGCTTAAGATCCGGACGTGGGGGAAATGAGCAGTTCTTC.

The chain employs TRBV21-1 and TRBJ1-5. TRBV21-1 constitutes a pseudogene. The CDR3 runs 14 residues. DNA of the CDR3: TGTGCCAGCAGCGGGGCAGGGACTGGACAGCCCCAGCATTTT. It translates to CASSGAGTGQPQHF.

This clone was detected once. This rearrangement joins TRBV19 to TRBJ1-6; tentative D call: TRBD1 (5 bases). CDR3 length: 15 amino acids. Germline CDR1 reads LNHDA; CDR2 reads SQIVND (reference sequence). The V gene lost 5 bases and the J gene lost 10 bases, with 18 bases spanning the gap. The chain's CDR3 is CASSVPGPPRSPLHF. Written as DNA, the CDR3 is TGTGCCAGTAGTGTGCCGGGACCGCCTCGGTCACCCCTCCACTTT.

A single count supports this clone. This chain joins TRBV5-4 and TRBJ2-7; possibly TRBD2 for D (6 bases). Trimming pared 4 bases from V and 5 bases from J, leaving 16 bases between. The germline gives CDR1 SGHNT, CDR2 YYREEE (reference sequence). The CDR3 extends over 14 amino acids. In nucleotides, the CDR3 is TGTGCCAGCAGCGGACACAGTGGGGGGAACGAGCAGTACTTC. Translating it yields CASSGHSGGNEQYF.

The chain couples TRBV7-8 to TRBJ1-5; TRBD1 matches 7 bases. Trimming removed 5 bases from V and 3 bases from J; junction bases left unmatched: 4. The CDR3 is made up of 14 amino acids. Germline V gene lookup returns CDR1 SGHVS and CDR2 FQNEAQ. CDR3 sequence: CASSLGTVNQPQHF. The CDR3 DNA follows: TGTGCCAGCAGCCTCGGGACAGTCAATCAGCCCCAGCATTTT.

V is TRBV11-2 and J is TRBJ1-6; no clear D gene. CDR1 SGHAT and CDR2 FQNNGV come from the germline V gene. Between the trimmed V and J ends, which lost 3 bases and 7 bases, there was a span of 13 bases. CDR3 size: 15 residues. CDR3 bases: TGTGCCAGCAGCTTCTTTATGCCAGCGAATTCACCCCTCCACTTT. It codes for CASSFFMPANSPLHF.

The rearrangement joins TRBV9 to TRBJ2-2; TRBD2 aligns across 11 bases. CDR1 is SGDLS, CDR2 YYNGEE, per germline. The CDR3 is 16 residues long. After removal of 2 bases from V and 4 bases from J, the junction contained 4 bases not matched to a gene. CDR3: CASSVLAGGRTGELFF. CDR3 coding DNA: TGTGCCAGCAGCGTTCTAGCGGGGGGACGCACCGGGGAGCTGTTTTTT.